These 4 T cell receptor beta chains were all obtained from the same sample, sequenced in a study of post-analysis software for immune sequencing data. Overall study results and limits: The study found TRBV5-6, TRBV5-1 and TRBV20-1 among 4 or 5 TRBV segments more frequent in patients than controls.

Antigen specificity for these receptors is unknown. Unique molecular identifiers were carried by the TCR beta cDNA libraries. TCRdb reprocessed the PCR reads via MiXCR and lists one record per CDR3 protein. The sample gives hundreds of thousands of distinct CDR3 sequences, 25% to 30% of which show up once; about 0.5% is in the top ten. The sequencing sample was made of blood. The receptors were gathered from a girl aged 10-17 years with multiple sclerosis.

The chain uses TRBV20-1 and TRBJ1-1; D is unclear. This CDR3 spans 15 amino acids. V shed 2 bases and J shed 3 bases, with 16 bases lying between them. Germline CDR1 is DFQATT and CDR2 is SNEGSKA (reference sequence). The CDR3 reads CSARLSLDGYTEAFF. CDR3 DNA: TGCAGTGCTAGACTTTCCCTGGACGGGTACACTGAAGCTTTCTTT.

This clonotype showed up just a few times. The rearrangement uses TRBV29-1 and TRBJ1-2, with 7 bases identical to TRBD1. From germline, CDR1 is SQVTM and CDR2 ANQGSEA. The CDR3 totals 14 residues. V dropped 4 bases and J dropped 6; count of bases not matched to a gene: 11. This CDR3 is CSVGRRGPPNGYTF. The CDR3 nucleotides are TGCAGCGTTGGAAGGAGGGGGCCTCCCAATGGCTACACCTTC.

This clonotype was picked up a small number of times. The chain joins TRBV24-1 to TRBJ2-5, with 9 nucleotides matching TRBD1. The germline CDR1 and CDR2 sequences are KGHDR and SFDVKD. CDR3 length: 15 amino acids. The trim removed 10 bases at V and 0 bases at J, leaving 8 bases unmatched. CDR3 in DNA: TGTGCCACGGGACCCGGGACAGGGTACCAAGAGACCCAGTACTTC. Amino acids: CATGPGTGYQETQYF.

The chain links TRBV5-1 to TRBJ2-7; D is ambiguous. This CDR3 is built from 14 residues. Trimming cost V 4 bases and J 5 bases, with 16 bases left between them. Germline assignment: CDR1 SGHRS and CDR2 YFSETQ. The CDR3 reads CASSAPKKPNEQYF. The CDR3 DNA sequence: TGCGCCAGCAGCGCCCCCAAAAAGCCCAACGAGCAGTACTTC.